This T cell receptor (beta chain) stems from a study of cytomegalovirus exposure and HLA in healthy donors (dated by TCRdb to 2016 to 2017). Broadly, across the study: In an earlier analysis of 550 to 750 of the donors, around 300 Gb of sequence data and some 120 million unique TCR beta sequences from roughly 190 million T cells were reported. Approximately 300 gigabases of sequencing data and around 80 million unique TCR sequences made up an early release that covered 500 to 650 HLA-typed donors. Of the roughly 400 genotyped donors, 65% to 90% were placed in the genetic ancestry cluster associated with self-reported Caucasian donors. The aim of the study was to test whether cataloging public T cell receptors could identify signatures of past pathogen exposure. The study profiled the T cell repertoires of about 640 subjects by immunosequencing and related them to cytomegalovirus serostatus. In addition to the first cohort of 666 subjects, a separate validation cohort of approximately 130 different subjects was used. To predict cytomegalovirus infection status, the study brought together high-throughput TCR immunosequencing, statistical association of individual TCRs with disease status, and machine learning. A later analysis re-examined previously published TCR beta repertoires from 600 to 700 donors and added high-resolution HLA genotyping to investigate patterns of TCR occurrence. In the later analysis, no new phenotypic data were used to find candidate immune exposures; instead, reliance was placed on TCR beta sequences and their occurrence across donors. In an earlier analysis of 500 to 650 of the donors, high-throughput TCR beta sequencing was used to judge whether each TCR beta V gene segment behaved as functional or pseudogenic. Donor age, sex, ethnicity and CMV serostatus were compiled together with the repertoire data. Genome-wide SNP genotypes for about 60% of the roughly 670 donors were used in a later genetic analysis, which treated that subset as a discovery cohort. Every repertoire in the discovery cohort had been generated on one and the same sequencing platform. HLA typing covered class I and class II loci at four-digit resolution. The number of donors typed differed by locus, with about 629-640 for A, B, C, DRB1 and DQB1, 522 for DQA1, about 610 for DPA1, and under 490 for DPB1. Four to six DR-DQ haplotypes were handled as single units for association and clustering, since linkage in the cohort was strong. Across 398 genotyped donors of the cohort, an average of roughly 200,000 unique TCR beta nucleotide sequences per donor were sequenced, and roughly 20% of those sequences were non-productive.

On the study overall, not on this receptor specifically: In a later analysis, TCR association rates were found to vary across HLA loci, with the most associated TCRs seen for DRB1 alleles and the fewest for HLA-C alleles. When HLA alleles, especially DR and DQ, strongly co-occurred, TCR associations were difficult to assign to individual alleles. The sequencing pipeline was judged likely to have produced a cluster of highly shared sequence variants as a technical artifact. Correlated functional status among segregating V segments might be attributable to linkage disequilibrium, but an unknown experimental factor could not be ruled out. The authors suggested that the approach could potentially be generalized to other disease states and immunological phenotypes. In a later analysis, HLA-associated TCR beta chains showed more clonal expansion and lower generation probabilities than non-associated chains that were equally common. In a later analysis, several top co-occurrence clusters were reported to appear linked to parvovirus B19, influenza, CMV and Epstein-Barr virus. CMV serostatus was the only immune exposure information available for the cohort. A later analysis found that most CMV-associated TCR beta chains appeared HLA-restricted, with HLA associations seemingly driven largely by CMV exposure. A few of the identified cytomegalovirus-associated TCR beta chains were confirmed in vitro to be specific for cytomegalovirus antigens. The study listed 164 TCR beta chains as associated with cytomegalovirus. At a false discovery rate of 0.05, a later analysis linked 16,951 TCR beta sequences to specific HLA alleles. In an earlier analysis of around 500 of the donors, most TCR beta V segments appeared in productive rearrangements about 87% or about 30% of the time, broadly matching IMGT annotations. HLA typing was unavailable for some donors at each locus, so association tests used only the typed subset. In both the original and validation cohorts, the classifier was reported to diagnose cytomegalovirus status with high specificity and sensitivity. In this cohort, only TCR beta chains were sequenced, and detectable features were limited by the absence of alpha or paired-chain data. According to a later genetic analysis, donors in an Asian-associated ancestry cluster had fewer N-insertions in productive TCRs than the roughly 670-donor mean. An association between a missense DCLRE1C variant and V-gene and J-gene trimming of TCR beta chains was found in a later genetic analysis and replicated in an independent cohort. While some public TCRs were present in many individuals, most TCR sequences turned up only very rarely across donors. Because counts were too low, about 18 rarely observed V segments, including chromosome 9 orphons, were left out of the earlier analysis of roughly 600 of the donors. Some IMGT-functional V segments, including TRBV6-2 and TRBV6-3, could not be told apart with the 87-base-pair reads, so those segments were excluded. A further reported finding was that TCR beta sequences accurately predicted the HLA-A and HLA-B alleles for most subjects in the first cohort. Sequencing depth was assumed to be roughly uniform across donors in the presence/absence analyses, though that assumption may not hold.

The cohort comprised fewer than 700 healthy bone marrow donors. All cohort members were sampled while nominally healthy, although unrecorded immune exposures were likely present. The donor tested CMV seropositive and was one of the 289 seropositive cohort members. A peripheral blood sample was collected from each donor, and TCR beta sequencing was performed on peripheral blood mononuclear cells. The Qiagen DNeasy Blood Extraction Kit was used to extract genomic DNA from the blood cell samples. The CDR3, cysteine through phenylalanine, is 11 amino acids long. The read is trimmed to its CDR3 DNA, 33 bases read in frame from base 1. V loses 7 bases, J loses 7 bases, and the germline ends lie 10 bases apart. Reading the germline V gene gives CDR1 SNHLY and CDR2 FYNNEI. Receptor amplification or capture employed the immunoSEQ multiplex PCR assay. For the multiplex PCR, a mixture combining 60 forward primers for TCR Vbeta segments and 13 reverse primers for TCR Jbeta segments was used. The CDR3 region of rearranged TCR beta genes was amplified from genomic DNA by a multiplex PCR assay. Amplified TCR beta libraries were sequenced as 87-base-pair reads on the Illumina HiSeq System. As for the original processing: A later analysis counted around 72 million unique TCR beta chains across the 500 to 850 repertoires, and roughly 10 million of these chains were shared by at least two donors. Raw reads were error-corrected and collapsed into unique sequences by a nearest-neighbor algorithm in which closely related sequences were merged to remove PCR and sequencing errors. Alignment of CDR3 sequences to IMGT reference sequences was used to assign V, D and J gene segments. For a sequence to be retained, at least a six-nucleotide match to both a V gene segment and a J gene segment was required. A rearrangement was called productive if the CDR3 had no stop codons and remained in frame with V and J, and every other rearrangement was called non-productive. CDR3 was defined according to IMGT convention as the region running from the second conserved V-encoded cysteine to the conserved J-encoded phenylalanine. The earlier analysis of roughly 590 of the donors excluded sequences that lacked an unambiguous match to a single V gene segment. In an earlier analysis of 587 of the donors, V segments were called functional above 56.7% productive rearrangements and were called segregating when the between-donor standard deviation exceeded 5%. A statistical classification framework was developed to diagnose cytomegalovirus status using the catalog of TCR beta chain sequences. In a later analysis, V and J genes were assigned by comparing TCR nucleotide sequences against IMGT/GENE-DB human TR gene sequences. Using the TCRdist pipeline, a later analysis assigned CDR3 sequences along with most-parsimonious VDJ recombination scenarios. In a later analysis, every TCR beta chain was defined by the combination of its CDR3 amino acid sequence and its V-gene family, and reads without a unique V-gene family were dropped. To address suspected cross-contamination and a sequencing artifact, a later analysis removed around 600 highly shared, low-generation-probability nucleotide sequences. In a later analysis, a clonal expansion index for each public chain was calculated from normalized within-repertoire ranks of inferred template counts. A later analysis computed generation probabilities with a VDJ recombination model fitted to out-of-frame rearrangements, and checked the results against IGoR. In a later analysis, hypergeometric tests were used to score TCR-TCR, TCR-HLA and TCR-CMV co-occurrence, with a repertoire-size bias correction applied to TCR pairs. In a later analysis, false discovery rates were estimated by permuting HLA or CMV assignments 20 times. A later analysis grouped co-occurring TCRs with DBSCAN, adding TCRdist sequence similarity when clustering within HLA-allele-positive subsets. Co-occurrence clustering excluded repertoires with fewer than 30,000 or more than 120,000 public chains, plus five with anomalous nucleotide sharing. Held by TCRdb, this immuneACCESS table contains in-frame sequences only and omits some clones. Under half of the omission traces to an unresolved V gene where checked; the cause of the rest is unknown. V, J and clone size were drawn from that table, and D and trimming were deduced from the DNA. Here the sample has 180,000 or so clones; over 75% occur a single time. 7.5% to 10% of the sample is held by the ten biggest clonotypes.

Remarks on this clone: Its cognate antigen has yet to be identified. No base qualities exist here, and no much larger clone lies one base off it.

The clonotype originates from a man aged 18 to 30 in good health and CMV-seropositive. The rearrangement combines TRBV2 with TRBJ1-1, and the D gene may be TRBD1, 5 bases matching. Source material: PBMCs. The CDR3 region has the sequence CASKGRREAFF. The bases read TGTGCCAGCAAGGGGCGGCGTGAAGCTTTCTTT. With the rest looked up from the reference TRBV2 and TRBJ1-1 genes rather than sequenced, the full variable domain is EPEVTQTPSHQVTQMGQEVILRCVPISNHLYFYWYRQILGQKVEFLVSFYNNEISEKSEIFDDQFSVERPDGSNFTLKIRSTKLEDSAMYFCASKGRREAFFGQGTRLTVV.